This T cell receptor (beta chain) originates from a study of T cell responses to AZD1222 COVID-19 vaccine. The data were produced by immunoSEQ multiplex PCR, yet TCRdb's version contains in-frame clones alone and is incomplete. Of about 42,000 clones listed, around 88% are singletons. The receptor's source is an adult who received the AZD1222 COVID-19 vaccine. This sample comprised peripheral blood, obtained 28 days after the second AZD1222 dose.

The CDR3: CASSQDIVGGQGRYQPQHF. Written as DNA, the CDR3 is TGCGCCAGCAGCCAAGATATTGTAGGAGGACAGGGTCGTTATCAGCCCCAGCATTTT. The J gene is TRBJ1-5, the V gene TRBV4-1; TRBD1 agrees at 8 bases. The length of the CDR3 is 19 residues. CDR1 is MGHRA, CDR2 YSYEKL, per germline. With V trimmed by 0 bases and J by 5 bases, 15 bases remained unmatched.